One and the same sample provided the 3 T cell receptor beta chains below, sequenced in a study of T cells in Graves' hyperthyroidism and ophthalmopathy. Amplification of TCR beta CDR3 regions was performed using RNA transcripts as template. The study used the HTBI primer set for a first-round RT-PCR of the TCR CDR3. TCRdb re-called the multiplex PCR reads with MiXCR, one entry per CDR3 protein. Among 40,000 to 60,000 distinct CDR3 sequences listed, approximately 52% were seen once. Material for sequencing was blood. All receptors come from a woman in her 50s with Graves' ophthalmopathy.

This clonotype was seen at least ten times. A clone one base away is much larger, so this may be a read error. V usage is TRBV5-1 and J usage is TRBJ1-2; 10 nucleotides match TRBD1. The length of the CDR3 is 15 residues. Germline V gene sequence: CDR1 SGHRS, CDR2 YFSETQ. Written as DNA, the CDR3 is TGCGCCGGCAGCTTGGACGGGGACAGGGGCTATGGCTACACCTTC. Encoded protein: CAGSLDGDRGYGYTF.

This clonotype was detected ten times or more. The V gene is TRBV7-9, the J gene TRBJ1-1; D call uncertain. The CDR3 extends over 13 amino acids. Trimming removed 5 bases at V and 2 bases at J, with 9 bases between. Looked up from germline, CDR1 is SEHNR and CDR2 is FQNEAQ (reference sequence). DNA for the CDR3: TGTGCCAGCAGCCCAACTGATAACACTGAAGCTTTCTTT. Encoded protein: CASSPTDNTEAFF.

V usage is TRBV10-1 and J usage is TRBJ2-1, with a possible D match to TRBD2 (5 bases). CDR3 length: 15 residues. Deletions cut 4 bases from V and 9 bases from J, with 19 bases between. CDR1 is WNHNN, CDR2 SYGVQD, per germline (reference sequence). CDR3 sequence reads: CASSAGLGLEPEQFF. The CDR3 nucleotides are TGCGCCAGCAGTGCGGGGTTGGGGTTAGAGCCTGAGCAGTTCTTC.